This passage covers 18 T cell receptor beta chains from one sample sequenced in a study of T cell clonality in common variable immunodeficiency. Study-wide results and caveats: In common variable immunodeficiency, TCR beta chains reportedly carried fewer deletions and N-nucleotide insertions.

The assay was immunoSEQ multiplex PCR, and TCRdb's table has in-frame clones only and misses some. The profile covers about 20,000 clones, none occurring a single time. No cognate antigen is known for these TCRs. The material sequenced was peripheral blood mononuclear cells. The receptors were sampled from a human donor with common variable immunodeficiency.

As for this clone: The read comes to an end 3 residues before the CDR3 does, leaving the germline J gene to fill in the end. The rearrangement joins TRBV19 to TRBJ1-2; no firm D call. This CDR3 has 12 amino acids. CDR1 LNHDA and CDR2 SQIVND come from the germline V gene (reference sequence). V was shortened by 0 bases and J by 5 bases, with 4 bases between the two germline ends. The part of the CDR3 DNA that was read is TGTGCCAGTAGTATAGAAGGGTATGGC. This sequence encodes CASSIEGYG. The full CDR3 protein is CASSIEGYGYTF.

This clone has a handful of counts. The CDR3 end lies 3 residues beyond the end of the read and is filled in from the germline J gene. The chain combines TRBV5-6 with TRBJ2-3; 9 nucleotides line up with TRBD2. The CDR3 runs to 15 residues. V trimming: 3 bases; J trimming: 7 bases; junction bases outside the gene matches: 9. CDR1 is SGHDT and CDR2 is YYEEEE in the germline V gene. Partial CDR3 DNA: TGTGCCAGCAGCTCAAATAGCGGGGGCGTTTATACG. It codes for CASSSNSGGVYT. The entire CDR3 is CASSSNSGGVYTQYF.

This clone was picked up a small number of times. The read falls 3 residues short of the CDR3 end, and the missing part is taken from the germline J gene. The chain uses TRBV19 and TRBJ2-2; tentatively, D is TRBD1 (6 bases). The CDR3 length is 17 residues. V lost 6 bases, J lost 1 base, and 18 bases lay in between. Germline lookup yields CDR1 LNHDA and CDR2 SQIVND (reference sequence). The CDR3 spells CASRYRASWVNTGELFF. The covered CDR3 bases are TGTGCCAGTAGGTACAGGGCCAGCTGGGTGAACACCGGGGAG.

This clone occurred a few times. The read is 3 residues too short to cover the CDR3 end, so that end is filled in from the germline J gene. The chain carries TRBV18 and TRBJ1-2; 7 positions match TRBD1. Per germline, CDR1 KGHSH and CDR2 LQKENI. The CDR3 has 14 amino acids. The CDR3 region is CASSPPGQRGGYTF. The CDR3 bases that were read are TGTGCCAGCTCACCACCGGGACAGCGCGGCGGC.

This clone came up a few times. The read ends 3 residues shy of where the CDR3 ends; the end is completed using the germline J gene. This chain links TRBV30 with TRBJ2-3, with 7 bases lining up with TRBD1. Per germline, CDR1 GTSNPN and CDR2 SVGIG (reference sequence). The CDR3 length is 15 residues. V shed 2 bases and J 0 bases; nucleotides not matched to a gene: 5. Partial CDR3 DNA: TGTGCCTGGAGTCCCGGACAGGCAAGCACAGATACG. This gives the protein CAWSPGQASTDT. The whole CDR3 protein is CAWSPGQASTDTQYF.

The table lists this clone with a few counts. The CDR3 end lies 3 residues beyond the end of the read and is filled in from the germline J gene. The rearrangement links TRBV7-2 to TRBJ1-2; no firm D call. In germline, CDR1 is SGHTA, CDR2 FQGNSA. The CDR3 contains 13 residues. Trimming took 5 bases from V and 2 from J, leaving 9 bases between them. CDR3 residues: CASSQDTNYGYTF. CDR3 DNA (partial): TGTGCCAGCAGCCAAGACACGAACTATGGC.

This clone was found a few times. The read terminates 3 residues before the CDR3 end, so the remaining end is supplied by the germline J gene. The rearrangement joins TRBV2 to TRBJ2-2, with a tentative D call TRBD1 (6 bases). The germline CDR1 and CDR2 sequences are SNHLY and FYNNEI. V lost 8 bases and J 7 bases, leaving 14 bases between the germline ends. The CDR3 covers 13 residues. The covered CDR3 bases are TGTGCCAGCTACTACAGGGTTAACGGGGAG. Protein sequence: CASYYRVNGE. The whole CDR3 region reads CASYYRVNGELFF.

This clone was counted between two and nine times. The CDR3 end lies 3 residues beyond the end of the read and is filled in from the germline J gene. The rearrangement joins TRBV18 to TRBJ2-3, with a possible D match to TRBD1 (6 bases). V dropped 1 base and J dropped 2 bases, with 7 bases sitting between them. CDR1 is KGHSH, CDR2 LQKENI, per germline. This CDR3 has 14 residues. The CDR3 region is CASSPRQATDTQYF. Partial CDR3 DNA: TGTGCCAGCTCACCACGACAGGCCACAGATACG.

This clone has more than one count but fewer than ten. The missing CDR3 end, 3 residues past where the read stops, is filled in from the germline J gene. This chain uses TRBV19 with TRBJ1-1, with 7 bases identical to TRBD1. V gave up 4 bases and J gave up 7 bases; unmatched junction bases: 3. The CDR3 length is 12 residues. Germline loops: CDR1 LNHDA, CDR2 SQIVND (reference sequence). This CDR3 reads CASSSYRGEAFF. The CDR3 bases that were read are TGTGCCAGTAGTAGCTACAGGGGTGAA.

On this clone itself: The read ends 3 residues before the CDR3 terminus; that terminus is restored from the germline J gene. V gene TRBV19 combines with J gene TRBJ1-4; D perhaps matches TRBD1 (6 bases). This CDR3 is built from 14 residues. From germline, CDR1 is LNHDA and CDR2 SQIVND (reference sequence). V was clipped by 7 bases and J by 7 bases, with 16 bases between them. The CDR3 region is CASTPQGRTEKLFF. CDR3 DNA (partial): TGTGCCAGTACCCCCCAGGGGAGGACTGAAAAA.

This clone turned up a few times. Read sequence stops 3 residues before the CDR3 end, and the germline J gene provides the missing end. The gene calls are TRBV19 and TRBJ1-5, with 8 bases matching TRBD1. The CDR3 sequence is 15 residues long. Trimming cost V 5 bases and J 7 bases; bases outside gene matches: 10. Germline assignment: CDR1 LNHDA and CDR2 SQIVND (reference sequence). The sequenced CDR3 bases are TGTGCCAGTAGTCCCGGACAGGGAACCAGCCAGCCC. Its translation is CASSPGQGTSQP. The whole CDR3 is CASSPGQGTSQPQHF.

A note on this clone: The CDR3 is cut off 3 residues early in the read; its end comes from the germline J gene. The J gene is TRBJ2-3, the V gene TRBV5-1, with 7 positions matching TRBD1. This CDR3 has 14 amino acids. V dropped 3 bases and J dropped 4; count of bases not matched to a gene: 5. Looked up from germline, CDR1 is SGHRS and CDR2 is YFSETQ. The CDR3 region is CASSWAQGADTQYF. CDR3 DNA (partial): TGCGCCAGCAGCTGGGCCCAGGGGGCAGATACG.

Notes on this clone: The sequence runs out 3 residues before the end of the CDR3; the remainder is reconstructed from the germline J gene. The rearrangement links TRBV2 to TRBJ1-2, with 10 bases lining up with TRBD1. CDR1 and CDR2 (germline): SNHLY, FYNNEI. The CDR3 runs 14 residues. CDR3 region: CASSGTGGVGGYTF. The sequenced part of the CDR3 DNA is TGTGCCAGCAGTGGGACAGGGGGAGTTGGGGGC.

CDR3: CASGPWGPKTQYF. The covered CDR3 bases are TGTGCCAGCGGGCCTTGGGGGCCAAAGACC. This rearrangement joins TRBV7-2 to TRBJ2-5; possibly TRBD1 for D (6 bases). The read comes to an end 3 residues before the CDR3 does, leaving the germline J gene to fill in the end. V was clipped by 8 bases and J by 6 bases, with 16 bases between them. Germline V lookup: CDR1 SGHTA, CDR2 FQGNSA. This CDR3 contains 13 residues.

This clone turned up a few times. The CDR3 extends 3 residues past the end of the read, so its final part is completed from the germline J gene. The chain couples TRBV7-9 to TRBJ1-1; the D gene is possibly TRBD1 (6 bases). CDR1 SEHNR and CDR2 FQNEAQ come from the germline V gene (reference sequence). The CDR3 has 14 residues. Between the trimmed V and J ends, which lost 1 base and 4 bases, there was a span of 10 bases. The CDR3: CASSLGSGATEAFF. The sequenced part of the CDR3 DNA is TGTGCCAGCAGCTTAGGGTCAGGGGCCACTGAA.

This clone was counted a few times. The CDR3 end lies 3 residues beyond the end of the read and is filled in from the germline J gene. The rearrangement links TRBV7-9 to TRBJ2-7; 9 bases line up with TRBD2. The length of the CDR3 is 15 residues. Germline CDR1 and CDR2: SEHNR and FQNEAQ (reference sequence). V was pared by 5 bases and J by 2 bases, with 7 bases of the junction left unmatched. The CDR3 loop is CASSPQAGGPYEQYF. The CDR3 bases that were read are TGTGCCAGCAGCCCCCAGGCGGGAGGGCCCTACGAG.

This clone was observed a handful of times. Coverage ceases 3 residues before the CDR3 finishes, and the germline J gene fills in the end. This chain joins TRBV2 and TRBJ2-3, with 7 bases aligning to TRBD2. CDR3 size: 12 residues. Looked up from germline, CDR1 is SNHLY and CDR2 is FYNNEI. J was trimmed by 6 bases and V by 8 bases; bases with no gene match: 5. The chain's CDR3 is CASRGDPDTQYF. The covered CDR3 bases are TGTGCCAGCCGGGGGGACCCCGATACG.

Details on this clone: At one end, the junction sequence differs from germline, possibly due to a read error. Read sequence stops 3 residues before the CDR3 end, and the germline J gene provides the missing end. The chain uses TRBV7-7 and TRBJ1-4, with D uncertain. The germline CDR1 and CDR2 sequences are SSHAT and FNYEAQ (reference sequence). The CDR3 has 14 amino acids. CDR3 amino acids: CASSPGVFREKLFF. CDR3 DNA (partial): TGTGCTAGCAGCCCAGGCGTCTTCAGGGAAAAA.